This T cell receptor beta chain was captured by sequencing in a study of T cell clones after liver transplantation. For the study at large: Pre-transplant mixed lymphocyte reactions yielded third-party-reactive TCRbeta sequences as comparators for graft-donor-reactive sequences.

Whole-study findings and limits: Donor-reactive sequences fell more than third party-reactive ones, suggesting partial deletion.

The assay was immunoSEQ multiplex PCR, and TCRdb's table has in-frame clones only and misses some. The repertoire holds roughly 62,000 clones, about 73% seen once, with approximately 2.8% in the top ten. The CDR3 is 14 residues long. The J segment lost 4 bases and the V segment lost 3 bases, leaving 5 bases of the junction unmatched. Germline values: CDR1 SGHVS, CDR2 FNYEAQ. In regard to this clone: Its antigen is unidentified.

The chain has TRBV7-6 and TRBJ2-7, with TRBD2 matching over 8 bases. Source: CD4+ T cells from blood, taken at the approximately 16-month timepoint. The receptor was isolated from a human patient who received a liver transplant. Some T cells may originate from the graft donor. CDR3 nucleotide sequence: TGTGCCAGCAGCTTCGGTCCGGGGGGGTACGAGCAGTACTTC. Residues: CASSFGPGGYEQYF.